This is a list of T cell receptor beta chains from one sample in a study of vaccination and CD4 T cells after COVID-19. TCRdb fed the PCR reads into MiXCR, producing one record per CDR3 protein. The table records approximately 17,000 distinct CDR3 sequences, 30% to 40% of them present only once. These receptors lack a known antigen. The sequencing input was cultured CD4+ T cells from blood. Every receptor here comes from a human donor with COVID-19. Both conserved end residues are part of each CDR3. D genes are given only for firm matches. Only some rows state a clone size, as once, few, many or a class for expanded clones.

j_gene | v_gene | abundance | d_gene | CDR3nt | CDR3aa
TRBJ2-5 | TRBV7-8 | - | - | TGTGCCAGCAGCTTTAGCCGACAAGAGACCCAGTACTTC | CASSFSRQETQYF
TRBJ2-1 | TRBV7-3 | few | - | TGTGCCAGCAGCTTAGGGTCCAACAAAGGGAGTGAGCAGTTCTTC | CASSLGSNKGSEQFF
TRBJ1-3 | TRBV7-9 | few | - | TGTGCCAGCAGTTTAAATACGGCTGGAAACACCATATATTTT | CASSLNTAGNTIYF
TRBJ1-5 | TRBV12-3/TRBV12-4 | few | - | TGTGCCAGCAGCCCGACGGGCAGGGAGGAACAGCCCCAGCATTTT | CASSPTGREEQPQHF
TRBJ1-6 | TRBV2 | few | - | TGTGCCAGCAGTGAAGGTAGGACATCGATATCACCCCTCCACTTT | CASSEGRTSISPLHF
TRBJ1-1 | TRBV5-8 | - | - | TGTGCCAGCAGCCAAACGGATCCAAAGAACACTGAAGCTTTCTTT | CASSQTDPKNTEAFF
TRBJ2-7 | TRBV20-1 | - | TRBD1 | TGCAGTGCTCGTAACAGGGGCCCCGACGAGCAGTACTTC | CSARNRGPDEQYF
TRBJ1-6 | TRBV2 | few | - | TGTGCCAGCACTCTAGAGGAGGTGCGGGGGTCCTCCTATAATTCACCCCTCCACTTT | CASTLEEVRGSSYNSPLHF
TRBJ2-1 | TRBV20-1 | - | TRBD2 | TGCAGTGCCGGGACTAGCGGGGCCAGCTCCTACAATGAGCAGTTCTTC | CSAGTSGASSYNEQFF
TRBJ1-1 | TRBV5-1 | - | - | TGCGCCAGCAGCCCCCGGGTGAACACTGAAGCTTTCTTT | CASSPRVNTEAFF
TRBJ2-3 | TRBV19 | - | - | TGTGCCAGTAGTATAGTTTTGAGTGCAGATACGCAGTATTTT | CASSIVLSADTQYF
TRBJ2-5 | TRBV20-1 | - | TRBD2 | TGCAGTGCTAGAGATCTAAGAGCGGGGCGACGACAAGAGACCCAGTACTTC | CSARDLRAGRRQETQYF
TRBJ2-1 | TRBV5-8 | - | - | TGTGCCAGCAGCTTGCAGGGTAGGTCCTACAATGAGCAGTTCTTC | CASSLQGRSYNEQFF
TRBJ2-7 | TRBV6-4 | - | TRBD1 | TGTGCCAGACAGGGACAGGGGTGCCAGCAGTACTTC | CARQGQGCQQYF
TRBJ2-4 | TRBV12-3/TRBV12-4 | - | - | TGTGCCAGCAGTTTGACGCCGGGGGTCAAAAACATTCAGTACTTC | CASSLTPGVKNIQYF
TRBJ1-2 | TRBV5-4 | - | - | TGTGCCAGCAGCTTGGAAGTAGCTAACTATGGCTACACCTTC | CASSLEVANYGYTF
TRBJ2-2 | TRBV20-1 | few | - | TGCAGTGCCACGGACGGCACCGGGGAGCTGTTTTTT | CSATDGTGELFF
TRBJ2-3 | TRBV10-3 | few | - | TGTGCCATCCTCGAGACAGGCAGCACAGATACGCAGTATTTT | CAILETGSTDTQYF
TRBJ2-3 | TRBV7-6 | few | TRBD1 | TGTGCCAGCAGCTCAGGACAGGTCACAGATACGCAGTATTTT | CASSSGQVTDTQYF
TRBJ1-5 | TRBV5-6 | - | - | TGTGCCAGCAGCTTGGTTGGTGCATCCAATCAGCCCCAGCATTTT | CASSLVGASNQPQHF
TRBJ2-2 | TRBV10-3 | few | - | TGTGCCCTCGGCGACGTCACCGGGGAGCTGTTTTTT | CALGDVTGELFF
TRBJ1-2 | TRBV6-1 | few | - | TGTGCCAGCAGTGAAAATGAATATGCCAGGACTTCTAACTATGGCTACACCTTC | CASSENEYARTSNYGYTF
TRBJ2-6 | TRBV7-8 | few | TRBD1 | TGTGCCAGCAGCCGGCCGGGACAGTATCGCTCTGGGGCCAACGTCCTGACTTTC | CASSRPGQYRSGANVLTF
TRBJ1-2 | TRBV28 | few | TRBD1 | TGTGCCAGCAGTTTAGATGGTCAGGGGGCATCCTTTGATGGCTACACCTTC | CASSLDGQGASFDGYTF
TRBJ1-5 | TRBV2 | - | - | TGTGCCAGCAGTGGGGATATGGGGGGCAATCAGCCCCAGCATTTT | CASSGDMGGNQPQHF
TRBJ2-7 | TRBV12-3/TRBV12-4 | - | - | TGTGCCAGCAGTAACCGGGACGGCACCTACGAGCAGTACTTC | CASSNRDGTYEQYF
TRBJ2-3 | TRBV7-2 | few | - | TGTGCCAGCAGCTTAGCCCCCGTGAGCACAGATACGCAGTATTTT | CASSLAPVSTDTQYF
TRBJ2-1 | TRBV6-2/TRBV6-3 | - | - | TGTGCCAGCGGTACCGGGACGGGCTACAATGAGCAGTTCTTC | CASGTGTGYNEQFF
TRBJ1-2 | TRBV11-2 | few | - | TGTGCCAGCACTAAAGAACAGGGCGGCAGGGGCTACACCTTC | CASTKEQGGRGYTF
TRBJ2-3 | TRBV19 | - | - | TGTGCCAGTAGTATTCCCGGGGAAGGGAGCACAGATACGCAGTATTTT | CASSIPGEGSTDTQYF
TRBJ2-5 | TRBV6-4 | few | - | TGTGCCAGCACTGGTGGGAACGAGAAGACAGGGTCGGGGGGGTTCCCCCAAGAGACCCAGTACTTC | CASTGGNEKTGSGGFPQETQYF
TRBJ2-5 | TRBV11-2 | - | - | TGTGCCAGCAGCCTCGTGGAGACCCAGTACTTC | CASSLVETQYF
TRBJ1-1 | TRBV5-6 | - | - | TGTGCCAGCAGCTTGGAGGGCCTCAGGTGGACTGAAGCTTTCTTT | CASSLEGLRWTEAFF
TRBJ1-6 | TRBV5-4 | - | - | TGTGCCAGCAGCTTGGAGTCAGGGACCAATTCACCCCTCCACTTT | CASSLESGTNSPLHF
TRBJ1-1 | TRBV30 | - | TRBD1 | TGTGCCTGGAGTCCCCAGGGGGGGGCGCGGGCTTTCTTT | CAWSPQGGARAFF
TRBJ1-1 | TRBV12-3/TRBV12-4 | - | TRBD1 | TGTGCCAGCAGTTCAAGGGGACAGGGGGCTCGAGGGACTGAAGCTTTCTTT | CASSSRGQGARGTEAFF
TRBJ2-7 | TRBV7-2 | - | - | TGTGCCAGCAGCTCCCGACAGCTCTCCTACGAGCAGTACTTC | CASSSRQLSYEQYF
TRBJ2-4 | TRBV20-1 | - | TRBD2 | TGCAGTGCTAGAGATCCCCCCGGGGGGAAAAACATTCAGTACTTC | CSARDPPGGKNIQYF
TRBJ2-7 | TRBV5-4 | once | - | TGTGCCAGCAGCTTGGCCTGGAGGGCTTTCATCAACTACGAGCAGTACTTC | CASSLAWRAFINYEQYF
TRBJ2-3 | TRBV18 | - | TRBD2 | TGTGCCAGCTCACCCGTTAAGGCGGGGGGGCCCACAGATACGCAGTATTTT | CASSPVKAGGPTDTQYF
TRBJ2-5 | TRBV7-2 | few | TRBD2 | TGTGCCAGCAGCTTAATGGTAGCGGGGGTCGGGGAGACCCAGTACTTC | CASSLMVAGVGETQYF
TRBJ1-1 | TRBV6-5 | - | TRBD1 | TGTGCCAGCAGATACAGGGGGGAGAACACTGAAGCTTTCTTT | CASRYRGENTEAFF
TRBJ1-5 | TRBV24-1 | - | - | TGTGCCACCAGTGATCAAAAGGGGGATCAGCCCCAGCATTTT | CATSDQKGDQPQHF
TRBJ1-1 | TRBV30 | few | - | TGTGCCTGCCCGGCTCCAGAGAACACTGAAGCTTTCTTT | CACPAPENTEAFF
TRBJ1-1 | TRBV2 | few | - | TGTGCCAGCAGTGAATCGGGGCTGGGGATGAACACTGAAGCTTTCTTT | CASSESGLGMNTEAFF
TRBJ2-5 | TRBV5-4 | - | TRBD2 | TGTGCCAGCAGCTTGATTGGTCGGGGGGGCGGGGAAGAGACCCAGTACTTC | CASSLIGRGGGEETQYF
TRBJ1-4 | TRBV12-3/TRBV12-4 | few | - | TGTGCCAGCAGCTACGACAGAAGCACTAATGAAAAACTGTTTTTT | CASSYDRSTNEKLFF
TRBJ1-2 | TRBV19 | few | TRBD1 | TGTGCCAGTAGCCGTGGGGGACAGAATGGCTACACCTTC | CASSRGGQNGYTF
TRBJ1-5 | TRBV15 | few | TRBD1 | TGTGCCACCAGCAGCGATGACAGGGAGGGCAATCAGCCCCAGCATTTT | CATSSDDREGNQPQHF
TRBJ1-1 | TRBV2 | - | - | TGTGCCAGCGGAAGGGTAATGGCGAACACTGAAGCTTTCTTT | CASGRVMANTEAFF
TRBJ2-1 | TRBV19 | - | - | TGTGCCAGTAGTGTGGGGGGTTACAATGAGCAGTTCTTC | CASSVGGYNEQFF